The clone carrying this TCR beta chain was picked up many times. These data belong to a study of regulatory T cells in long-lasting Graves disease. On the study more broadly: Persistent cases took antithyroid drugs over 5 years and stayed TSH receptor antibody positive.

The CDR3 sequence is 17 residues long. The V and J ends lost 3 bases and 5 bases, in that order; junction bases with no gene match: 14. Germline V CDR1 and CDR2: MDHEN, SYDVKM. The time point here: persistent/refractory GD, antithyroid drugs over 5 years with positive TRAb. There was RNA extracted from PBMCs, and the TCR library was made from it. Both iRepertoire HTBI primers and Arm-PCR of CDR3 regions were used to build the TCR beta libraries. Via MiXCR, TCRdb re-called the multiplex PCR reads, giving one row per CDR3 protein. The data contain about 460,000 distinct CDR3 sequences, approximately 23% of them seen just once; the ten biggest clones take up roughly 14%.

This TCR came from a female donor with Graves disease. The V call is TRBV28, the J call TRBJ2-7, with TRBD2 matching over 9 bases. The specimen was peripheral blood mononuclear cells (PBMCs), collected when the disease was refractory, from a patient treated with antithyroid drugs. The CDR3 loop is CASSFLAGTRETDEQYF. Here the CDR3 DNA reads TGTGCCAGCAGTTTCCTAGCGGGGACTCGGGAGACGGACGAGCAGTACTTC.